This T cell receptor beta chain was recorded in a study of blood T cell repertoires in COVID-19. Study details: The origin of the acute and convalescent COVID-19 samples was the United States, Italy and Spain. T cells, B-cell-depleted T cells, or PBMCs supplied cDNA or gDNA.

Methods used by the authors: Reference gene primer amplification in the assay estimated nucleated cell counts. Generated by immunoSEQ multiplex PCR, the TCRdb table keeps only in-frame clones and is missing some. V and J calls and clone size are those listed in that table; D and trimming were worked out from the DNA. The repertoire holds under 200,000 clones, with more than 80% as singletons. CDR1 and CDR2 (germline): SGHRS, YFSETQ. Unmatched junction bases numbered 6, after V lost 6 bases and J lost 2 bases. This CDR3 has 15 amino acids. The sequence was obtained from a man in his fifties with acute or convalescent COVID-19. Sequencing was performed on peripheral blood. The V gene is TRBV5-1, the J gene TRBJ2-7; 12 bases match TRBD2. The chain's CDR3 is CASNLGLAGTYEQYF. CDR3 DNA: TGCGCCAGCAACCTTGGACTAGCGGGAACCTACGAGCAGTACTTC.